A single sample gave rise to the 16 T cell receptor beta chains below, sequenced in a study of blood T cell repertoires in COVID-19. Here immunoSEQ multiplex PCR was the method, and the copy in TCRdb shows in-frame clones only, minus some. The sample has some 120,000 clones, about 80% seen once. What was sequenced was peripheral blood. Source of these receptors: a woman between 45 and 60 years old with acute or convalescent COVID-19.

The CDR3 reads CASSTSGGYEQYF. The CDR3 DNA follows: TGTGCCAGCAGCACTAGCGGGGGGTACGAGCAGTACTTC. This chain links TRBV5-6 with TRBJ2-7, with 12 bases matching TRBD2. Losses at the gene ends were 4 bases for V and 4 bases for J; bases not matched to a gene: 0. CDR3 size: 13 residues. Germline-derived CDR1 and CDR2 are SGHDT and YYEEEE.

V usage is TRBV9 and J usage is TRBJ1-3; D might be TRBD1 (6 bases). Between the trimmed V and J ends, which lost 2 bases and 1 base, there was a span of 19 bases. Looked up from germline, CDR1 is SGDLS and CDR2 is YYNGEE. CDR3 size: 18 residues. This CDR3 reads CASSVELQQQGSGNTIYF. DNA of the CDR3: TGTGCCAGCAGCGTCGAACTGCAACAACAGGGTTCTGGAAACACCATATATTTT.

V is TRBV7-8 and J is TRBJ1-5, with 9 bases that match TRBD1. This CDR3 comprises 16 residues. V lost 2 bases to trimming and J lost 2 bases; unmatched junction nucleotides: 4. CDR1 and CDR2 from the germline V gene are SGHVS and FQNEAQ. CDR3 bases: TGTGCCAGCAGCTTAATGAGGACAGGGGGCAATCAGCCCCAGCATTTT. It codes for CASSLMRTGGNQPQHF.

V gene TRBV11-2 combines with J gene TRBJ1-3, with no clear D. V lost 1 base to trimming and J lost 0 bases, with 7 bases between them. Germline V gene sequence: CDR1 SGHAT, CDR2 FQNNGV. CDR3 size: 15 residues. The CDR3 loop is CASSLGLNSGNTIYF. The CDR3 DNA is TGTGCCAGCAGCTTAGGGCTCAACTCTGGAAACACCATATATTTT.

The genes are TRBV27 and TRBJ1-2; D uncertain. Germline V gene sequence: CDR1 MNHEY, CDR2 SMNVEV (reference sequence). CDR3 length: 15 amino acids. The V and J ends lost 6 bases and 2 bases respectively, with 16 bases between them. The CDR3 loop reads CASSPKIRRNYGYTF. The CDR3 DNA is TGTGCCAGCAGCCCTAAAATCAGGAGGAACTATGGCTACACCTTC.

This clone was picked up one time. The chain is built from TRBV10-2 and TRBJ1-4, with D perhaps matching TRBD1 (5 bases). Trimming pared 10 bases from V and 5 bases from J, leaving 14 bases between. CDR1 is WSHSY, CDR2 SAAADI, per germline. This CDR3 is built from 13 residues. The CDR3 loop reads CAIARDYNEKLFF. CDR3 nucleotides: TGCGCCATCGCCCGGGACTACAATGAAAAACTGTTTTTT.

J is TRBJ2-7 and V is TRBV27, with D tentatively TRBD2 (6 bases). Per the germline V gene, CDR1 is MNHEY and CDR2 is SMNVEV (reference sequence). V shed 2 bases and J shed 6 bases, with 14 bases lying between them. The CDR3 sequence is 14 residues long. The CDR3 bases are TGTGCCAGCAGTTTAAAGGGAGGTGGCGCCGAGCAGTACTTC. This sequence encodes CASSLKGGGAEQYF.

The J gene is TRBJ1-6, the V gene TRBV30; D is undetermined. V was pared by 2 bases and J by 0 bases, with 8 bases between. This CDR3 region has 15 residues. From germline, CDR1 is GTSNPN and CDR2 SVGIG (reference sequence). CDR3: CAWSKRISYNSPLHF. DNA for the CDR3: TGTGCCTGGAGTAAGAGAATCTCCTATAATTCACCCCTCCACTTT. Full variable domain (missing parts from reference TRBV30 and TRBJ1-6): SQTIHQWPATLVQPVGSPLSLECTVEGTSNPNLYWYRQAAGRGLQLLFYSVGIGQISSEVPQNLSASRPQDRQFILSSKKLLLSDSGFYLCAWSKRISYNSPLHFGNGTRLTVT.

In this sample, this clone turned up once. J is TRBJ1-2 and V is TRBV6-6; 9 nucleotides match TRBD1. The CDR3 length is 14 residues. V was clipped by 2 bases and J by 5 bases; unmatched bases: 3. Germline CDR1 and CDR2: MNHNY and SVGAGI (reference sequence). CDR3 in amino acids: CASSYLDRGYGYTF. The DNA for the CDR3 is TGTGCCAGCAGTTACCTGGACAGGGGATATGGCTACACCTTC.

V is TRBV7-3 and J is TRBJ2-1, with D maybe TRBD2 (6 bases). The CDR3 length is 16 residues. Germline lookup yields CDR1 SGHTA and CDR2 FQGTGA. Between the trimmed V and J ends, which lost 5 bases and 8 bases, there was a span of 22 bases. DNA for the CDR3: TGTGCCAGCAGCCCAGGGACTGGCAGAAAAGGCGATGAGCAGTTCTTC. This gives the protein CASSPGTGRKGDEQFF.

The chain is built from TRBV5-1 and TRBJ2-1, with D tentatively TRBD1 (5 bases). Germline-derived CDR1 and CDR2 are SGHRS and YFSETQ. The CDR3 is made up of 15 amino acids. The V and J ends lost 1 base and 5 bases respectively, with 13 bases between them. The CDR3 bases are TGCGCCAGCAGCTTGAGCAGGGCTACCAACAATGAGCAGTTCTTC. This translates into CASSLSRATNNEQFF.

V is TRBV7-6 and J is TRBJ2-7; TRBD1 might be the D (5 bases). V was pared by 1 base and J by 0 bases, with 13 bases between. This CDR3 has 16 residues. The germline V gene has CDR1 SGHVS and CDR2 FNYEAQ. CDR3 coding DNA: TGTGCCAGCAGCTTAGTAATGTCAGGGTCCTCCTACGAGCAGTACTTC. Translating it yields CASSLVMSGSSYEQYF.

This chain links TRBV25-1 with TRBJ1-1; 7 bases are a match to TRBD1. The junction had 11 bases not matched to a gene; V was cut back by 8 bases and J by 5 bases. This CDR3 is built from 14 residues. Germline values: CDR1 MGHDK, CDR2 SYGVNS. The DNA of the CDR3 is TGTGCCAGCCGTCAGACAGGGTGGAATACTGAAGCTTTCTTT. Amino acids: CASRQTGWNTEAFF.

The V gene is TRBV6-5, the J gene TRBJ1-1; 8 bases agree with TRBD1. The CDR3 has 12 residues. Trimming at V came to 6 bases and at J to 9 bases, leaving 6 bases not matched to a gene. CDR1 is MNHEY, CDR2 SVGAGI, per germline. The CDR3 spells CASSIQGAKAFF. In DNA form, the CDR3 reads TGTGCCAGCAGCATCCAGGGGGCCAAAGCTTTCTTT.

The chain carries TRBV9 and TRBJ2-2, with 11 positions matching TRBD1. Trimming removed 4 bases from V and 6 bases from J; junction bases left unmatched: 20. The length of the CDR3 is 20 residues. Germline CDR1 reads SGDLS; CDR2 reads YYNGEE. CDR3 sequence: CASSSPTRPGQGALAGELFF. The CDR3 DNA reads TGTGCCAGCAGCTCCCCTACCCGGCCCGGACAGGGGGCGCTGGCCGGGGAGCTGTTTTTT.

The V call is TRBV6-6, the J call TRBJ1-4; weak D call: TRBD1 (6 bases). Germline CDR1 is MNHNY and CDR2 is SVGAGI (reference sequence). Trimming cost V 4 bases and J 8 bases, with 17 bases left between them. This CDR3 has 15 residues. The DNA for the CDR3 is TGTGCCAGCAGTTCCCAGGGGCAGACGGGAGAAAAACTGTTTTTT. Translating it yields CASSSQGQTGEKLFF.